This record covers a single TCR beta chain. No antigen is known for it. The data belong to a study of cytomegalovirus exposure and HLA in healthy donors. 60 Vbeta and 13 Jbeta primers were used in PCR. Some clones are missing from TCRdb's copy, which holds only in-frame ones; the method was immunoSEQ multiplex PCR. The sample lists some 100,000 clones, 70% to 80% occurring once. V shed 6 bases and J shed 5 bases, with 11 bases lying between them. The CDR3 has 12 amino acids. Germline V gene data show CDR1 as SNHLY and CDR2 as FYNNEI. General study points: Judged likely to be a sequencing artifact was a cluster of highly shared sequence variants. The listing of 150 to 200 TCR beta chains classed them as cytomegalovirus-associated. Most TCR beta V segments were productive about 87% or about 30% of the time in an earlier analysis.

The chain couples TRBV2 to TRBJ2-7, with a weak D call TRBD1 (6 bases). The specimen was PBMCs. The clonotype originates from a man aged 45 to 65 in good health and CMV-seropositive. CDR3 sequence (DNA): TGTGCCAGCAGACCCGGACAGAACGAGCAGTACTTC. Translated, it gives CASRPGQNEQYF.